The T cell receptor (beta chain) described here comes from a study of vaccination and CD4 T cells after COVID-19. Overall study context: Convalescent participants consisted of six males and four females, two being Hispanic.

This clonotype was counted a few times. Its antigen is not known. Sequencing of the DNA from cultured CD4+ T cells was carried out with the Oncomine TCR Beta short-read assay. Genomic DNA was taken out of cultured CD4+ T cells by extraction. TCRdb redid the calling of the PCR reads with MiXCR, one entry per CDR3 protein. The repertoire holds 8,000 to 8,500 distinct CDR3 sequences, with approximately 52% as singletons. The CDR3 is 13 amino acids. CDR1 SGHTA and CDR2 FQGTGA come from the germline V gene. V lost 2 bases and J 2 bases, leaving 4 bases between the germline ends. Treatment described: approximately nine-day PBMC culture with coronavirus spike peptide pools or control peptides (ViraFEST assay).

This chain links TRBV7-3 with TRBJ1-5; D uncertain. Sequencing was done on a sample of CD4+ T cells from blood, cultured in vitro. The source is a human donor who had recovered from COVID-19. The CDR3 nucleotides are TGTGCCAGCAGCTTACAACGCAATCAGCCCCAGCATTTT. Its protein product is CASSLQRNQPQHF.